In its sample, the clone carrying this T cell receptor beta chain was seen a few times. These data come from a study of T-cell memory formation after mild COVID-19. The V end lost 4 bases, the J end lost 7 bases, and 17 bases lay between the germline ends. Germline loops: CDR1 SEHNR, CDR2 FQNEAQ (reference sequence). The CDR3 contains 16 residues. TCRdb re-derived calls from the 5' RACE reads in MiXCR, one entry per CDR3 protein. The sample lists roughly 350,000 distinct CDR3 sequences, 20% to 25% occurring once. The genes are TRBV7-9 and TRBJ1-6, with TRBD1 as a possible D gene (5 bases). The clonotype comes from an adult woman who had mild COVID-19 (a few samples of this study predate the infection). Cell type and time point are not known. Sequencing input: PBMCs or a T cell subset sorted from them (not recorded which). Here the CDR3 reads CASSSQGSGRNSPLHF. CDR3 nucleotide sequence: TGTGCCAGCAGCTCCCAAGGTTCGGGACGAAATTCACCCCTCCACTTT.